The T cell receptor (beta chain) described here comes from a study of OX40 agonist ivuxolimab in advanced cancers. The study, taken as a whole, reports: Partial responders at 0.1-3.0 mg/kg had among the lowest clonal expansion.

V shed 4 bases and J shed 3 bases, with 7 bases lying between them. The CDR3 spans 11 residues. The germline V gene encodes CDR1 DFQATT and CDR2 SNEGSKA (reference sequence). The data were produced by immunoSEQ multiplex PCR, yet TCRdb's version contains in-frame clones alone and is incomplete. The profile shows about 70,000 clones, around 80% of them singletons. On this clone itself: What it recognizes is unknown.

The V gene is TRBV20-1, the J gene TRBJ2-7; D gene unclear. This receptor was taken from an adult with an advanced solid tumor such as melanoma, head and neck, liver or kidney cancer. Specimen: CD4+ or CD8+ T cells sorted from blood, collected in a trial of the OX40 agonist ivuxolimab. The CDR3 here is CSATTLYEQYF. The CDR3 DNA reads TGCAGTGCTACGACCCTCTACGAGCAGTACTTC.